This is a list of T cell receptor beta chains from one sample in a study of blood T cell repertoires in COVID-19. TCRdb's copy holds only in-frame clones and misses some; the assay was immunoSEQ multiplex PCR. The sample carries some 120,000 clones, about 85% recorded once. Specimen: peripheral blood. Receptors were obtained from a man aged 80 or over with active or convalescent COVID-19. The CDR3 runs from the conserved cysteine through the conserved F or W. The D gene is left open where the match is weak.

V gene,J gene,D gene,CDR3 length,CDR3 protein
TRBV30,TRBJ2-1,TRBD2,15,CAWTAGAVSYNEQFF
TRBV5-1,TRBJ2-2,.,14,CASSPRYGTGELFF
TRBV5-1,TRBJ2-1,.,14,CASSLQQGYNEQFF
TRBV5-1,TRBJ1-3,.,17,CASSLQGPNNSGNTIYF
TRBV7-7,TRBJ2-7,.,14,CASSPDSSLYEQYF
TRBV7-2,TRBJ2-1,.,14,CASSLNPAYNEQFF
TRBV18,TRBJ1-4,.,14,CASSPTATNEKLFF
TRBV7-2,TRBJ1-6,.,15,CASSLVQGPNSPLHF
TRBV27,TRBJ1-2,TRBD1,15,CASTVSGTGIYGYTF
TRBV29-1,TRBJ1-1,.,13,CSVRQPPNTEAFF
TRBV11-2,TRBJ2-2,.,15,CASSLAGMDTGELFF
TRBV4-3,TRBJ2-2,TRBD1,14,CASSQQGVTGELFF
TRBV12-5,TRBJ2-2,TRBD2,16,CASGPPAGVGTGELFF
TRBV10-3,TRBJ2-7,TRBD2,15,CAISGGAGANYEQYF
TRBV7-2,TRBJ2-1,.,13,CASSYTQINEQFF
TRBV7-2,TRBJ2-1,TRBD1,12,CSSGQPNNEQFF
TRBV6-5,TRBJ1-2,.,12,CASKTGNYGYTF
TRBV2,TRBJ1-4,.,13,CASSAGTDEKLFF
TRBV2,TRBJ1-1,.,13,CASTRELNTEAFF
TRBV24-1,TRBJ2-3,TRBD2,16,CATSDPTSGEADTQYF
TRBV21-1,TRBJ1-5,.,13,CASSEESNQPQHF
TRBV6-1,TRBJ1-3,.,17,CASSEGDGLGSGNTIYF
TRBV29-1,TRBJ1-2,.,11,CSVEMGGGYTF
TRBV19,TRBJ1-5,.,16,CASSIEDSHSNQPQHF
TRBV19,TRBJ1-2,TRBD1,14,CASSAVTGVGGYTF
TRBV6-6,TRBJ1-6,TRBD1,18,CASSRTGEGFPDNSPLHF
TRBV15,TRBJ1-5,TRBD1,15,CATSREQGISQPQHF
TRBV10-3,TRBJ2-1,.,17,CAISERGGHSSYNEQFF
TRBV3-1/TRBV3-2,TRBJ2-7,TRBD2,14,CASSQDLAGGEQYF
TRBV10-1,TRBJ2-2,TRBD2,15,CASRSGTRSTWELFF
TRBV6-2/TRBV6-3,TRBJ2-3,.,15,CASSRRGTSTDTQYF
TRBV24-1,TRBJ1-2,.,19,CATKETSRGIEVIQYGYTF
TRBV4-2,TRBJ1-2,.,14,CASSARRGSMRYTF
TRBV11-1,TRBJ2-1,.,15,CASSSSGVAGIEQFF
TRBV12-2,TRBJ1-2,.,11,CASPGRGGYTF